This T cell receptor (beta chain) originates from a study of human T cells and chemical hapten exposure. Study details: The scalp of each patient received a weekly diphenylcyclopropenone dose for the full approximately 22-week study.

The sample's time point: pre-sensitization, week 0. The sample's treatment: therapeutic diphenylcyclopropenone sensitization with weekly scalp DPC. The CDR3 extends over 16 amino acids. The V end was cut by 1 base, the J end by 0 bases, with 12 bases between. Germline assignment: CDR1 KGHSH and CDR2 LQKENI. TCRdb reprocessed the RACE reads with MiXCR, giving one entry per CDR3 protein. The profile covers 350,000 to 450,000 distinct CDR3 sequences, with 5.1% appearing a single time and just over 2.5% taken by the ten largest. This clonotype came up a few times. The chain has TRBV18 and TRBJ1-1; possible D gene TRBD1, 6 bases. Sequencing was performed on whole blood, taken in connection with sensitization to the hapten diphenylcyclopropenone (DPC). This receptor was identified in a woman aged 45-65 years with alopecia areata. Some clones in this sample may be carry-over from other donors' samples. CDR3 bases: TGTGCCAGCTCACCACTTGGGACACGAATGAACACTGAAGCTTTCTTT. This codes for CASSPLGTRMNTEAFF.